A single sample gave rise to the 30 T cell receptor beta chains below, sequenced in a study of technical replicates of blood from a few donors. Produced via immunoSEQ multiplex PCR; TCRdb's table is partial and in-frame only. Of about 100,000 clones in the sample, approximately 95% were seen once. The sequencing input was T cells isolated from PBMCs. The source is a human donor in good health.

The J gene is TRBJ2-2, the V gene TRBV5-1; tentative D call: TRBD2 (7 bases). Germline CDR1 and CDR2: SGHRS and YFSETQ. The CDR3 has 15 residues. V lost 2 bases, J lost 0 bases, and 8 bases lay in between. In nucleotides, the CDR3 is TGCGCCAGCAGCTTCGGGGGGCCGAACACCGGGGAGCTGTTTTTT. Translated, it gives CASSFGGPNTGELFF.

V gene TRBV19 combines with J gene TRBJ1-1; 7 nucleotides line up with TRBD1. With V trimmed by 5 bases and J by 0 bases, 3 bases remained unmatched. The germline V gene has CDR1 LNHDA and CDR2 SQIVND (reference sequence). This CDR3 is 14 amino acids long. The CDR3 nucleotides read TGTGCCAGTAGTTTGGACAGGATGAACACTGAAGCTTTCTTT. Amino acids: CASSLDRMNTEAFF.

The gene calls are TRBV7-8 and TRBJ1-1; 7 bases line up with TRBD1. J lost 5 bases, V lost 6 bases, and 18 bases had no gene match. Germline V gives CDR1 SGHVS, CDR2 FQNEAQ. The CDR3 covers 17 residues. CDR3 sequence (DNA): TGTGCCAGCAGTCTAGGGTACAGGGGAAGATCGGGAACTGAAGCTTTCTTT. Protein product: CASSLGYRGRSGTEAFF.

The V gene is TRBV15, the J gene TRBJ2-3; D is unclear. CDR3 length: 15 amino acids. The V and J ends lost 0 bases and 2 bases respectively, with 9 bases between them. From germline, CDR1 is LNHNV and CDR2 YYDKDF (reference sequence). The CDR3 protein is CATSRESDLTDTQYF. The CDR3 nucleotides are TGTGCCACCAGCAGAGAAAGCGACCTCACAGATACGCAGTATTTT. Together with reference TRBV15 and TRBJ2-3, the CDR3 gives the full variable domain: DAMVIQNPRYQVTQFGKPVTLSCSQTLNHNVMYWYQQKSSQAPKLLFHYYDKDFNNEADTPDNFQSRRPNTSFCFLDIRSPGLGDTAMYLCATSRESDLTDTQYFGPGTRLTVL.

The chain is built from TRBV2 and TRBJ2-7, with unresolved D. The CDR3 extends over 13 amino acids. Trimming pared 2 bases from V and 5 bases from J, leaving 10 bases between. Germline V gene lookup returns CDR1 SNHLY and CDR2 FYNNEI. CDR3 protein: CASSEKHHDEQYF. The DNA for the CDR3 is TGTGCCAGCAGTGAAAAACACCATGACGAGCAGTACTTC.

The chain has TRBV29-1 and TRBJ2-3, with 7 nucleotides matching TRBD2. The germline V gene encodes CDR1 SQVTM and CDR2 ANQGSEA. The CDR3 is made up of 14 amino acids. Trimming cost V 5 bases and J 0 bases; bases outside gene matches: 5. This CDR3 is CSVKAGSSTDTQYF. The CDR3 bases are TGCAGCGTTAAAGCGGGATCTAGCACAGATACGCAGTATTTT.

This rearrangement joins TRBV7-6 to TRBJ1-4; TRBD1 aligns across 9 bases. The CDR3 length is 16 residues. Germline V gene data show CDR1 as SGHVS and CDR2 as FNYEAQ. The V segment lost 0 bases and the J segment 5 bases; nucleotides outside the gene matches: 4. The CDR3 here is CASSLATGGGNEKLFF. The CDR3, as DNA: TGTGCCAGCAGCTTAGCGACAGGGGGGGGGAATGAAAAACTGTTTTTT.

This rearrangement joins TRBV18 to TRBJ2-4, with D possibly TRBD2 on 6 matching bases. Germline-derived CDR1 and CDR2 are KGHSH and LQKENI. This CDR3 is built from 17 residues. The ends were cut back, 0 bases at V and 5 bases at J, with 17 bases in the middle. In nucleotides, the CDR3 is TGTGCCAGCTCACCACCCGGGGGTAACTCAGGACAAAACATTCAGTACTTC. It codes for CASSPPGGNSGQNIQYF.

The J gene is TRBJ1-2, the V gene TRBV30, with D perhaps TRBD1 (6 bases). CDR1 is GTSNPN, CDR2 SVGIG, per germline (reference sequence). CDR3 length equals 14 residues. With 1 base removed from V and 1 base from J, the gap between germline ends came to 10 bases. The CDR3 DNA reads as TGTGCCTGGAGTGGGGACAACGGTAACTATGGCTACACCTTC. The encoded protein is CAWSGDNGNYGYTF.

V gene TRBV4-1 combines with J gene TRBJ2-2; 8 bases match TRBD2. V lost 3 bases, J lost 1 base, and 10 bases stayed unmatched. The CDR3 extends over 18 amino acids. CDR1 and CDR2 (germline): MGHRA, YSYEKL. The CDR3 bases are TGCGCCAGCAGCCACAATCCCTCCGGGACTAGGAACACCGGGGAGCTGTTTTTT. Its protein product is CASSHNPSGTRNTGELFF.

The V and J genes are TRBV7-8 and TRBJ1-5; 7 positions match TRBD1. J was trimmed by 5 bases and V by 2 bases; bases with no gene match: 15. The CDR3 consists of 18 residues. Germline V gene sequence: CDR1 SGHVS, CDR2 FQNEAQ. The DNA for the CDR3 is TGTGCCAGCAGCTTATCCCGGCTTGGGACAGCAGCTCATCAGCCCCAGCATTTT. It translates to CASSLSRLGTAAHQPQHF.

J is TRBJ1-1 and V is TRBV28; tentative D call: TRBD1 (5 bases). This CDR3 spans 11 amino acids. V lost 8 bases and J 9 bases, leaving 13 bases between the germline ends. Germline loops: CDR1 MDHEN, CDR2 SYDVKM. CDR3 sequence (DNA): TGTGCCAGCCAGGGTAACAGGAAAGCTTTCTTT. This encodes CASQGNRKAFF. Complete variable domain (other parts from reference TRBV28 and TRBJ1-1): DVKVTQSSRYLVKRTGEKVFLECVQDMDHENMFWYRQDPGLGLRLIYFSYDVKMKEKGDIPEGYSVSREKKERFSLILESASTNQTSMYLCASQGNRKAFFGQGTRLTVV.

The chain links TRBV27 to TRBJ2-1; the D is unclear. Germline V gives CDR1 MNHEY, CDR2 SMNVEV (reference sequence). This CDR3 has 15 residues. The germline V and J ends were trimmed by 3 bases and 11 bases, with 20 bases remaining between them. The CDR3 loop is CASSFIDGGNRKQFF. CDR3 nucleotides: TGTGCCAGCAGTTTCATAGACGGCGGTAATAGGAAGCAGTTCTTC.

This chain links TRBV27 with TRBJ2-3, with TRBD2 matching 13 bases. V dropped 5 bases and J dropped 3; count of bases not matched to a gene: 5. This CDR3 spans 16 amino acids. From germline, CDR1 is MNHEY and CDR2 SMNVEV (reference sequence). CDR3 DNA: TGTGCCAGCAGTACACGGACTAGCGGGAGAACAGATACGCAGTATTTT. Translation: CASSTRTSGRTDTQYF.

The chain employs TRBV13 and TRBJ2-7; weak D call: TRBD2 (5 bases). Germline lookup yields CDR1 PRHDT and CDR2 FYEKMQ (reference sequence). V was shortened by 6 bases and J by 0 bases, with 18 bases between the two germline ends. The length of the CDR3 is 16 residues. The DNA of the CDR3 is TGTGCCAGCAGGCCACCGTCGGTGCGGGTCTCCTACGAGCAGTACTTC. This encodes CASRPPSVRVSYEQYF.

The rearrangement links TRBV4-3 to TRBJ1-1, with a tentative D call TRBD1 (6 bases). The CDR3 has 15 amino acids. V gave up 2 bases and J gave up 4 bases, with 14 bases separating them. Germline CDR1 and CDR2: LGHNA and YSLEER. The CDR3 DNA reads TGCGCCAGCAGCCAATTGACAGGCTCGGGCACTGAAGCTTTCTTT. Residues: CASSQLTGSGTEAFF.

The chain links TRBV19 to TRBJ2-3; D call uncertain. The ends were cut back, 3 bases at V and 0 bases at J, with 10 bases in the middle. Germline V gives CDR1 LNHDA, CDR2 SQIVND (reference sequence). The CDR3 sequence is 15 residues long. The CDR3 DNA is TGTGCCAGTAGTATGCAGACAAGTAGCACAGATACGCAGTATTTT. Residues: CASSMQTSSTDTQYF. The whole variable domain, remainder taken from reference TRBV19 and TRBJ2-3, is DGGITQSPKYLFRKEGQNVTLSCEQNLNHDAMYWYRQDPGQGLRLIYYSQIVNDFQKGDIAEGYSVSREKKESFPLTVTSAQKNPTAFYLCASSMQTSSTDTQYFGPGTRLTVL.

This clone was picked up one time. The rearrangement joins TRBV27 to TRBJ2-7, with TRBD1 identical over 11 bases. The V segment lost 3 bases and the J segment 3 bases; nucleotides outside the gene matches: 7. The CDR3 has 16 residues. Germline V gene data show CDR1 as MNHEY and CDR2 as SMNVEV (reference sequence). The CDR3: CASSFLGQGDGYEQYF. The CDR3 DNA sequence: TGTGCCAGCAGTTTCTTGGGACAGGGGGACGGCTACGAGCAGTACTTC.

In nucleotides, the CDR3 is TGCAGCGTTGAAGTGCCAGGGTGGAACATTCAGTACTTC. This translates into CSVEVPGWNIQYF. The genes are TRBV29-1 and TRBJ2-4; weak D call: TRBD1 (5 bases). Trimming pared 1 base from V and 7 bases from J, leaving 11 bases between. The CDR3 consists of 13 residues. Germline V lookup: CDR1 SQVTM, CDR2 ANQGSEA.

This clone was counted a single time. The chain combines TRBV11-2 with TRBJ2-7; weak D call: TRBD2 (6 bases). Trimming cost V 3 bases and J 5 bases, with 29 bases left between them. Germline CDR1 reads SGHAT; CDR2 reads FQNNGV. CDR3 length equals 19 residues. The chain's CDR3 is CASSFYSPAGRELGNEQYF. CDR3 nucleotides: TGTGCCAGCAGCTTTTATTCCCCCGCCGGCCGGGAGTTGGGAAACGAGCAGTACTTC.

Here the CDR3 DNA reads TGTGCCTGGAGTGTACAGGGAATCGCCTACGAGCAGTACTTC. Protein: CAWSVQGIAYEQYF. This chain connects TRBV30 to TRBJ2-7, with a weak D call TRBD1 (6 bases). This CDR3 spans 14 amino acids. Germline CDR1 GTSNPN, CDR2 SVGIG (reference sequence). V lost 0 bases and J lost 2, with 11 bases in between. The variable domain in full, completed from reference TRBV30 and TRBJ2-7, reads SQTIHQWPATLVQPVGSPLSLECTVEGTSNPNLYWYRQAAGRGLQLLFYSVGIGQISSEVPQNLSASRPQDRQFILSSKKLLLSDSGFYLCAWSVQGIAYEQYFGPGTRLTVT.

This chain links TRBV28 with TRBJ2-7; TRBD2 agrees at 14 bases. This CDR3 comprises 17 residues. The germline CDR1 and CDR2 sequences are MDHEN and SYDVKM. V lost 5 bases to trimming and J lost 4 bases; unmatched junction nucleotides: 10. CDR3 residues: CASSPSGLAGVGYEQYF. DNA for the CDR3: TGTGCCAGCAGTCCCTCGGGACTAGCGGGAGTAGGGTACGAGCAGTACTTC.

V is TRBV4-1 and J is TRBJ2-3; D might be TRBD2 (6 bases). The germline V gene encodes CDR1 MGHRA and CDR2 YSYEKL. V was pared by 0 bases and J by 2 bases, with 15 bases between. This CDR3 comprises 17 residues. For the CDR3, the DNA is TGCGCCAGCAGCCAAGATAAGGAGGGACCATACACAGATACGCAGTATTTT. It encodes CASSQDKEGPYTDTQYF.

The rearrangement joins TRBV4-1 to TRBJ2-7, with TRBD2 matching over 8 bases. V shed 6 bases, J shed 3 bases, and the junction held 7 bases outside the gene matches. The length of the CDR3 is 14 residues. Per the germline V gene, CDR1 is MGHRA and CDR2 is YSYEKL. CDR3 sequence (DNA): TGCGCCAGCAGTGGGGGGAGCGGGAGCTACGAGCAGTACTTC. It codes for CASSGGSGSYEQYF.

The CDR3 DNA reads TGTGCCACCAGCGCGGGCCAATCCTACGAGCAGTACTTC. The encoded protein is CATSAGQSYEQYF. The chain employs TRBV15 and TRBJ2-7, with D maybe TRBD2 (5 bases). Trimming left V 5 bases short and J 1 base short, with 9 bases between. Germline V CDR1 and CDR2: LNHNV, YYDKDF (reference sequence). The CDR3 is made up of 13 amino acids. Variable domain in full (rest from reference TRBV15 and TRBJ2-7): DAMVIQNPRYQVTQFGKPVTLSCSQTLNHNVMYWYQQKSSQAPKLLFHYYDKDFNNEADTPDNFQSRRPNTSFCFLDIRSPGLGDTAMYLCATSAGQSYEQYFGPGTRLTVT.

This CDR3 reads CASSPRLAGVNEQFF. Here the CDR3 DNA reads TGCGCCAGCAGCCCACGACTAGCGGGAGTTAATGAGCAGTTCTTC. This rearrangement joins TRBV4-1 to TRBJ2-1; 12 bases align to TRBD2. The CDR3 sequence is 15 residues long. From germline, CDR1 is MGHRA and CDR2 YSYEKL. The trim removed 4 bases at V and 7 bases at J, leaving 5 bases unmatched.

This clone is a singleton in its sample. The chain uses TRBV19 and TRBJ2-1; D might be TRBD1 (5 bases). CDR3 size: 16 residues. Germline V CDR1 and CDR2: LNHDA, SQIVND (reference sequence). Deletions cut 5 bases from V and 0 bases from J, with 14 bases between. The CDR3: CASSVSDSFSYNEQFF. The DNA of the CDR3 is TGTGCCAGTAGTGTTTCAGACAGTTTCTCCTACAATGAGCAGTTCTTC. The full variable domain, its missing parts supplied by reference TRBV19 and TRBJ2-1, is DGGITQSPKYLFRKEGQNVTLSCEQNLNHDAMYWYRQDPGQGLRLIYYSQIVNDFQKGDIAEGYSVSREKKESFPLTVTSAQKNPTAFYLCASSVSDSFSYNEQFFGPGTRLTVL.

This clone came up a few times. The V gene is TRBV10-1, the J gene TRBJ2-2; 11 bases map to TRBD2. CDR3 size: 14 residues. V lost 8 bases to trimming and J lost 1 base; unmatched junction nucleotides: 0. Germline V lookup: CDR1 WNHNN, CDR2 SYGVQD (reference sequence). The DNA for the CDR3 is TGCGCCAGCGGGACTAGCGGGAACACCGGGGAGCTGTTTTTT. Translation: CASGTSGNTGELFF.

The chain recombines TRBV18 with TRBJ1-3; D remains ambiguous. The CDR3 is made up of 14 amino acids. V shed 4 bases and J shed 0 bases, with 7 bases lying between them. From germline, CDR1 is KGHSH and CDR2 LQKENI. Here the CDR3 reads CASSRGVSGNTIYF. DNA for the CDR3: TGTGCCAGCTCACGCGGAGTCTCTGGAAACACCATATATTTT.

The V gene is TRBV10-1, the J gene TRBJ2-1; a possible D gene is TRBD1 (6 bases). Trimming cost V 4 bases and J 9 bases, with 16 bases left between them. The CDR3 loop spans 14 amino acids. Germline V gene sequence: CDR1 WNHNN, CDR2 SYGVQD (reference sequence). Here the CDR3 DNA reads TGCGCCAGCAGTGCCCATACAGGGATAGGTGAGCAGTTCTTC. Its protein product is CASSAHTGIGEQFF.